In this sample, the clone carrying this T cell receptor beta chain turned up many times. The sample is drawn from a study of T-cell reconstitution after alpha-beta-depleted transplantation in children. This CDR3 has 12 amino acids. V was pared by 5 bases and J by 5 bases, with 9 bases between. Germline CDR1 SGHNT, CDR2 YYREEE (reference sequence). This sample's TCRbeta library carried unique molecular identifier barcodes. TCRdb re-called the PCR reads through MiXCR, storing one row per CDR3 protein. The sample carries some 200,000 distinct CDR3 sequences, about 14% recorded once. The gene calls are TRBV5-4 and TRBJ2-3, with unresolved D. This receptor was obtained from a human donor who donated a stem cell graft to a child with acute lymphoblastic leukemia. The input for sequencing was PBMCs from the stem cell graft donor, taken from the stem cell graft. CDR3 coding DNA: TGTGCCAGCAGTCCTACCCAAGATACGCAGTATTTT. This gives the protein CASSPTQDTQYF.